The present T cell receptor beta chain was sequenced within a study of T cells after yellow fever vaccination. The table lists this clonotype with a few counts. Each CDR3 protein gets one entry after TCRdb re-called the 5' RACE reads with MiXCR. The sample contains some 600,000 distinct CDR3 sequences, about a sixth of which appear only once. This CDR3 is built from 16 residues. V lost 6 bases to trimming and J lost 4 bases; unmatched junction nucleotides: 12. The germline gives CDR1 MDHEN, CDR2 SYDVKM. This clonotype was obtained from a man aged 18 to 29 who received the YFV17D yellow fever vaccine. The gene calls are TRBV28 and TRBJ1-5; 7 positions agree with TRBD1. This specimen consisted of PBMCs, obtained about 5 days after the first yellow fever vaccination. In nucleotides, the CDR3 is TGTGCCAGCAGCGATCCCGGGACAGCGTTAAATCAGCCCCAGCATTTT. Translating gives CASSDPGTALNQPQHF.